This entry concerns a single TCR beta chain. Its specificity is not known. Prepared TCR beta cDNA libraries contained unique molecular identifiers. The source material, about 0.9 to 11 million T cells, gave rise to roughly 500,000 cDNA molecules. TCRdb re-derived calls from the PCR reads in MiXCR, one entry per CDR3 protein. The sample carries 450,000 to 700,000 distinct CDR3 sequences, about 40% recorded once. The record originates from a study of post-analysis software for immune sequencing data. Looking at the study overall: Relapsing-remitting, secondary progressive and progressive-relapsing multiple sclerosis were all included among the disease courses.

Study-wide findings and caveats: Same-batch preparations were strongly co-clustered by F measure.

The receptor comes from a girl between 5 and 17 years old with multiple sclerosis. Sequenced sample: blood.

This chain's CDR3 is CASSPLVGTGESEQYF. CDR3 DNA: TGTGCCAGCAGTCCGCTCGTAGGGACGGGCGAGAGCGAGCAGTACTTC. The chain couples TRBV28 to TRBJ2-7; D may correspond to TRBD1 or TRBD2 (5 bases each). This CDR3 region has 16 residues. Deletions cut 5 bases from V and 6 bases from J, with 23 bases between. Germline values: CDR1 MDHEN, CDR2 SYDVKM. The whole variable domain, filled in from reference TRBV28 and TRBJ2-7, reads DVKVTQSSRYLVKRTGEKVFLECVQDMDHENMFWYRQDPGLGLRLIYFSYDVKMKEKGDIPEGYSVSREKKERFSLILESASTNQTSMYLCASSPLVGTGESEQYFGPGTRLTVT.